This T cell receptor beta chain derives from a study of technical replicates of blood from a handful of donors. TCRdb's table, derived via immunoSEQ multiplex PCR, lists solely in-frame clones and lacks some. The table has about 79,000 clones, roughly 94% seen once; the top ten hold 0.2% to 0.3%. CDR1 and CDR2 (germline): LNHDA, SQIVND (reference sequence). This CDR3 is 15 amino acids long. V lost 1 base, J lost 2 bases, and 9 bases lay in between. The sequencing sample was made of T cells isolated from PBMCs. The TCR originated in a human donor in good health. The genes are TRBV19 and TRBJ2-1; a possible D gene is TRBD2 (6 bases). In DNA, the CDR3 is TGTGCCAGTAGTATAGGGTCGGGAGCCTACAATGAGCAGTTCTTC. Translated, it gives CASSIGSGAYNEQFF.